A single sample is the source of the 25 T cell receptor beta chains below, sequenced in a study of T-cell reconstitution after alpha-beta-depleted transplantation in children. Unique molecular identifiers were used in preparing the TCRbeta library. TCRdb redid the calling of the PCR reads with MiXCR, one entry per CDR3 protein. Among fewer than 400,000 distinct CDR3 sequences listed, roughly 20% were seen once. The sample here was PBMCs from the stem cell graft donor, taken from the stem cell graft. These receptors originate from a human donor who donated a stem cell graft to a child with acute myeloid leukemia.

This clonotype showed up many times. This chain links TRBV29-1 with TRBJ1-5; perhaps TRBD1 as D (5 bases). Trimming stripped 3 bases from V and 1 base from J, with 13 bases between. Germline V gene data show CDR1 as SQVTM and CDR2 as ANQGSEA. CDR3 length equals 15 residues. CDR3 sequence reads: CSVEGGEGSNQPQHF. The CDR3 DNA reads TGCAGCGTTGAGGGGGGAGAAGGGAGCAATCAGCCCCAGCATTTT.

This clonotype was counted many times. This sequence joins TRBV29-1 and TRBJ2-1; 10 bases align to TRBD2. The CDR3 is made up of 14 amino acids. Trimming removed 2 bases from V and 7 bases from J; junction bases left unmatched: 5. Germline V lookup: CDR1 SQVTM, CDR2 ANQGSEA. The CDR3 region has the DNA TGCAGCGTTGAATTGGGACTAGCGACAAATGAGCAGTTCTTC. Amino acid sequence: CSVELGLATNEQFF.

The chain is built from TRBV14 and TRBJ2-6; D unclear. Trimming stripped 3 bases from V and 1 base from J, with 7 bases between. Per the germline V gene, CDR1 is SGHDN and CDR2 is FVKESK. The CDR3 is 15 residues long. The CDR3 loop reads CASSHAISGANVLTF. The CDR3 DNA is TGTGCCAGCAGCCACGCGATATCTGGGGCCAACGTCCTGACTTTC.

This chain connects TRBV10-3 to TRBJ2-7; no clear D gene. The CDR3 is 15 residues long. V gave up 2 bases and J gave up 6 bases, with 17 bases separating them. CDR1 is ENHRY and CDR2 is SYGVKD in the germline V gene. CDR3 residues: CAISEGMVRFLEQYF. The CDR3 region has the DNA TGTGCCATCAGTGAGGGTATGGTCAGGTTTCTCGAGCAGTACTTC.

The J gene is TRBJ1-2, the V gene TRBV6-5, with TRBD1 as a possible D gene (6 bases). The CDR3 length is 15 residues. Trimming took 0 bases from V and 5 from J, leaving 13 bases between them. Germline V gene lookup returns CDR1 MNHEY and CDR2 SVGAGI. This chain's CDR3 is CASSYSPGHVYGYTF. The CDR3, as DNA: TGTGCCAGCAGTTACTCGCCGGGACATGTTTATGGCTACACCTTC.

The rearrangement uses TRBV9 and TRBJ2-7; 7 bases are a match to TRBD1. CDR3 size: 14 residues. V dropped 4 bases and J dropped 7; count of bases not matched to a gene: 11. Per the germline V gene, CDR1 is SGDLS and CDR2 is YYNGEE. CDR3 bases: TGTGCCAGCAGCCCAAGGACAGGAACTTTGGAGCAGTACTTC. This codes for CASSPRTGTLEQYF. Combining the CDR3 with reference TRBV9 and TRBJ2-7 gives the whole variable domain DSGVTQTPKHLITATGQRVTLRCSPRSGDLSVYWYQQSLDQGLQFLIQYYNGEERAKGNILERFSAQQFPDLHSELNLSSLELGDSALYFCASSPRTGTLEQYFGPGTRLTVT.

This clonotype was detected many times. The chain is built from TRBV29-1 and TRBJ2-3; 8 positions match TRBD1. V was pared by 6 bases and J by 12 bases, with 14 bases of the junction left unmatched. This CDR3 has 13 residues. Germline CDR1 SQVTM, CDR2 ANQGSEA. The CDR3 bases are TGCAGCGTCGCGGTGACAGGGGTCAAAAACCAGTATTTT. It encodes CSVAVTGVKNQYF.

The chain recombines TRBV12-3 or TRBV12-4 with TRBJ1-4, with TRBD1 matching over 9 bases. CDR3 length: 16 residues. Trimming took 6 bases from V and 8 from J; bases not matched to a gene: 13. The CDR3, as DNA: TGTGCCAGCAGATCCCTAGCCTGGGACAGGGACGAAAAACTGTTTTTT. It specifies CASRSLAWDRDEKLFF.

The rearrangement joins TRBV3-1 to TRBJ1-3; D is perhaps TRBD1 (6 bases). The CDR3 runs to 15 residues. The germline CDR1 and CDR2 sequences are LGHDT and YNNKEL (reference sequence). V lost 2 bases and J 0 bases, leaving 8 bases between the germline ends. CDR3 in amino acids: CASSQRRGSGNTIYF. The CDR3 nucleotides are TGTGCCAGCAGCCAACGCAGGGGCTCTGGAAACACCATATATTTT.

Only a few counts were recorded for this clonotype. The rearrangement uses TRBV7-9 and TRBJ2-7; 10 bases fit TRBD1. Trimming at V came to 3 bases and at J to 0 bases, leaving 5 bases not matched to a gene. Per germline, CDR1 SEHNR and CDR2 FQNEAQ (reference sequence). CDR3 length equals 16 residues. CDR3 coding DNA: TGTGCCAGCAGCTTTCTCCGGGACAGGGGCTCCTACGAGCAGTACTTC. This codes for CASSFLRDRGSYEQYF.

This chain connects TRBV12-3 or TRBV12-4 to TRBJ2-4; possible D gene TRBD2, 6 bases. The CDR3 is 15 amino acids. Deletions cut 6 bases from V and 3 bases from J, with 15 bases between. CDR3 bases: TGTGCCAGCAGCCCCGGGGGTAGCCACAAAAACATTCAGTACTTC. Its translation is CASSPGGSHKNIQYF.

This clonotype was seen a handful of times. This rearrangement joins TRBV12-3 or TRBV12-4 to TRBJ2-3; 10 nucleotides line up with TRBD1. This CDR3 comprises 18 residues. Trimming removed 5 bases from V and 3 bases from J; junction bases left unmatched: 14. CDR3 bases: TGTGCCAGCAGTCGAAAACGTCCGGGACAGGGGAAAACAGATACGCAGTATTTT. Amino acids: CASSRKRPGQGKTDTQYF.

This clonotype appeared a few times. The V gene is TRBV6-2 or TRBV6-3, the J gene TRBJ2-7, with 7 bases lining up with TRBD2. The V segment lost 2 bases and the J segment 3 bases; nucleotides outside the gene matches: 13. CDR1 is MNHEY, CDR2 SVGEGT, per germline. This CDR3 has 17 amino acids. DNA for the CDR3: TGTGCCAGCAGTTACCCTACGACTGAGCGGGGATACTACGAGCAGTACTTC. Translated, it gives CASSYPTTERGYYEQYF.

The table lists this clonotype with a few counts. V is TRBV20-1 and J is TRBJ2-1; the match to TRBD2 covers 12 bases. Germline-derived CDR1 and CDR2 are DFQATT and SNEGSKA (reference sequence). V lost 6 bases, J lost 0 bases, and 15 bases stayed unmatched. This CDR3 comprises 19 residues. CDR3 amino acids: CSALSLAGGPQSSYNEQFF. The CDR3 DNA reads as TGCAGTGCCCTGTCACTAGCGGGGGGCCCGCAGAGCTCCTACAATGAGCAGTTCTTC.

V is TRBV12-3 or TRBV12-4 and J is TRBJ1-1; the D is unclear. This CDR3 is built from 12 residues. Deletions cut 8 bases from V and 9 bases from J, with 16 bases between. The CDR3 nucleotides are TGTGCCAGCGAGAGTTCGGGGAGCAAAGCTTTCTTT. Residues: CASESSGSKAFF.

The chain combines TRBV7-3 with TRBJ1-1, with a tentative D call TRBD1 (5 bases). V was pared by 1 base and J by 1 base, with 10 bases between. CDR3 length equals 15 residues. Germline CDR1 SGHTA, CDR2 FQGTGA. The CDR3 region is CASSLRGLENTEAFF. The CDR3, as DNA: TGTGCCAGCAGCTTAAGGGGGTTGGAGAACACTGAAGCTTTCTTT.

Here the CDR3 DNA reads TGTGCCAGCAGCTCCCAGAGGGGGGGCAATCAGCCCCAGCATTTT. It translates to CASSSQRGGNQPQHF. The J gene is TRBJ1-5, the V gene TRBV11-1, with D maybe TRBD1 (6 bases). Trimming removed 4 bases at V and 2 bases at J, with 12 bases between. The CDR3 is made up of 15 amino acids. Germline CDR1 is SGHAT and CDR2 is FQDESV (reference sequence). The full variable domain, rest sourced from reference TRBV11-1 and TRBJ1-5, is EAEVAQSPRYKITEKSQAVAFWCDPISGHATLYWYRQILGQGPELLVQFQDESVVDDSQLPKDRFSAERLKGVDSTLKIQPAELGDSAMYLCASSSQRGGNQPQHFGDGTRLSIL.

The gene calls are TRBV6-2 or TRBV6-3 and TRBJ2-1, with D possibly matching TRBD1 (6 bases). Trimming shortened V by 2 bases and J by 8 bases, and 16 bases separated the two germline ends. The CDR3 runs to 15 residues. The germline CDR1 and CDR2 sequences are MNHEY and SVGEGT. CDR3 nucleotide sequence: TGTGCCAGCAGTTACAGGGACATCGCTGCGGATGAGCAGTTCTTC. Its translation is CASSYRDIAADEQFF.

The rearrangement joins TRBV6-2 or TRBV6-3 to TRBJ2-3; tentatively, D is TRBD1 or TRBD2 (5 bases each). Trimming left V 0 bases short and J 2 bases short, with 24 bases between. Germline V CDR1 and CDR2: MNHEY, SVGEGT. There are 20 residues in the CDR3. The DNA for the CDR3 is TGTGCCAGCAGTTACTCATCGGTGAGGGACGAGGCCTTAAACACAGATACGCAGTATTTT. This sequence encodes CASSYSSVRDEALNTDTQYF.

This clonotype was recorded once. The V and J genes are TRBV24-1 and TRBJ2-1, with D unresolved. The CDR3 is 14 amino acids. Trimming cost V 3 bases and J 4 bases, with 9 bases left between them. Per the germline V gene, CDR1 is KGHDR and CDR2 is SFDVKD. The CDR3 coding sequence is TGTGCCACCAGTGATCCTTCAGGATACAATGAGCAGTTCTTC. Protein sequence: CATSDPSGYNEQFF.

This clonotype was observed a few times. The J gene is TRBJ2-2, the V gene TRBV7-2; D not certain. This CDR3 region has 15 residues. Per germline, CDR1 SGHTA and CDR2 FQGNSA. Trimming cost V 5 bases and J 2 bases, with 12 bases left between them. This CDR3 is CASSRLSQNTGELFF. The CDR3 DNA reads TGTGCCAGCAGCCGGCTCTCCCAAAACACCGGGGAGCTGTTTTTT.

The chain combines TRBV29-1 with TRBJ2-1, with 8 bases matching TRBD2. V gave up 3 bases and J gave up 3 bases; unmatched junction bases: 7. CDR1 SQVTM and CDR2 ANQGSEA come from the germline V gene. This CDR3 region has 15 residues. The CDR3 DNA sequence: TGCAGCGTTGATACGGGACTAGAGGTCTACAATGAGCAGTTCTTC. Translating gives CSVDTGLEVYNEQFF.

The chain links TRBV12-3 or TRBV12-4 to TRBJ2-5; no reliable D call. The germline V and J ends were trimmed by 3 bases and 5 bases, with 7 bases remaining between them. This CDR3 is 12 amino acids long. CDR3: CASSFISETQYF. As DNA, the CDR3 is TGTGCCAGCAGTTTTATCTCGGAGACCCAGTACTTC.

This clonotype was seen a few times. CDR3 sequence (DNA): TGTGCCAGCAGCTTAACGGCCAGCAGCACAGATACGCAGTATTTT. Its protein product is CASSLTASSTDTQYF. J is TRBJ2-3 and V is TRBV7-3; D is ambiguous. This CDR3 comprises 15 residues. The germline CDR1 and CDR2 sequences are SGHTA and FQGTGA. V was clipped by 0 bases and J by 0 bases, with 7 bases between them.

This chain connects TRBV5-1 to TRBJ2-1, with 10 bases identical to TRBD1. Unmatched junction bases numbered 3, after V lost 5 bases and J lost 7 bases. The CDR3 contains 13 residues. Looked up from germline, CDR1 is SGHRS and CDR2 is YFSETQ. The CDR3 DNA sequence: TGCGCCAGCAGACTGGACAGGGGGAATGAGCAGTTCTTC. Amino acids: CASRLDRGNEQFF.